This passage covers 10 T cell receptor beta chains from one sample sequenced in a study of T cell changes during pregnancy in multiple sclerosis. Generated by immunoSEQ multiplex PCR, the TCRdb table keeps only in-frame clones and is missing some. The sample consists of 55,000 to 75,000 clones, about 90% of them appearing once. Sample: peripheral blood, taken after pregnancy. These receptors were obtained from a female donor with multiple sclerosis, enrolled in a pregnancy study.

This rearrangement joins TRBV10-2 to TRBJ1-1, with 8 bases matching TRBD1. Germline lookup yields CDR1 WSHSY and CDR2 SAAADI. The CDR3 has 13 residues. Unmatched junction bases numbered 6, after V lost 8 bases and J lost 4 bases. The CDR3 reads CASGLTGGTEAFF. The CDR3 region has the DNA TGCGCCAGCGGACTTACAGGGGGCACTGAAGCTTTCTTT.

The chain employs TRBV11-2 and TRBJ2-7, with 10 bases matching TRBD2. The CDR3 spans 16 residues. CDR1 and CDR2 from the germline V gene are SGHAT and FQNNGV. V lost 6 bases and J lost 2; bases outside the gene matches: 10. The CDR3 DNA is TGTGCCAGCAGACACCCCCGGACTAGCGGACCCTACGAGCAGTACTTC. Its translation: CASRHPRTSGPYEQYF.

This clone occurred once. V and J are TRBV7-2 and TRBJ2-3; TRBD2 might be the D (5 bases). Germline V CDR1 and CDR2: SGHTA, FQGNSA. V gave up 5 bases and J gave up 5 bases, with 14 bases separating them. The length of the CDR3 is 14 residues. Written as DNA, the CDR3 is TGTGCCAGCAGCCCGGGAACAAGGGAAGATACGCAGTATTTT. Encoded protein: CASSPGTREDTQYF.

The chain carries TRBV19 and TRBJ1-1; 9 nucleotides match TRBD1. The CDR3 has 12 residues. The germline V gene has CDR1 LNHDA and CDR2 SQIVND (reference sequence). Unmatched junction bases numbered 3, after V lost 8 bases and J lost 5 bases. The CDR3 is CASGTGLTEAFF. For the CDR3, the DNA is TGTGCCAGTGGGACAGGGCTGACTGAAGCTTTCTTT.

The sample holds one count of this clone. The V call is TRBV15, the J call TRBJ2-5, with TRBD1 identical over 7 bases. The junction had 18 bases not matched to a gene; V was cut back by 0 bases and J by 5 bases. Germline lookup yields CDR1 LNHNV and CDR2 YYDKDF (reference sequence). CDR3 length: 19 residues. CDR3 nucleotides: TGTGCCACCAGCAGAGATCCAAAGACAGGGAAAGGTATTTTGGAGACCCAGTACTTC. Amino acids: CATSRDPKTGKGILETQYF.

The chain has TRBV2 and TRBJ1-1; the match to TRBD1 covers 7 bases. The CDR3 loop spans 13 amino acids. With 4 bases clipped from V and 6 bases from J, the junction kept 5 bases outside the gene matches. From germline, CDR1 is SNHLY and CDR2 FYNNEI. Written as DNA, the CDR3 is TGTGCCAGCAGTGGTAGGGGGCGGCCTGAAGCTTTCTTT. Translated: CASSGRGRPEAFF.

The CDR3, as DNA: TGTGCCAGCAGCTCGCAGGGGGTCGGGGAGCTGTTTTTT. This translates into CASSSQGVGELFF. The genes are TRBV7-2 and TRBJ2-2; 7 positions agree with TRBD1. V trimming: 4 bases; J trimming: 7 bases; junction bases outside the gene matches: 3. Germline V gives CDR1 SGHTA, CDR2 FQGNSA. The CDR3 sequence is 13 residues long.

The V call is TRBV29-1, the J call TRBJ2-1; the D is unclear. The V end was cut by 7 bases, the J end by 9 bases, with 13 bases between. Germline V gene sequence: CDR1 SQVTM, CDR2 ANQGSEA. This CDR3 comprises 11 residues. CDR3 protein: CSGDSAVEQFF. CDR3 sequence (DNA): TGCAGCGGTGACTCGGCGGTTGAGCAGTTCTTC.

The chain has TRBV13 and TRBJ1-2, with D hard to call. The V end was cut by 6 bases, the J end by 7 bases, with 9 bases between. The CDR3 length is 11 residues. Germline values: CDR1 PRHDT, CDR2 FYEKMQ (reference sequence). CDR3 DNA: TGTGCCAGCAGTCAACGGGTTGGCTACACCTTC. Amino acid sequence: CASSQRVGYTF.

The CDR3, as DNA: TGTGCCAGCAGTCTATCAGGGGACGCCTCCTACGAGCAGTACTTC. As protein: CASSLSGDASYEQYF. V is TRBV6-1 and J is TRBJ2-7; perhaps TRBD1 as D (6 bases). In germline, CDR1 is MNHNS, CDR2 SASEGT. Trimming stripped 5 bases from V and 0 bases from J, with 14 bases between. This CDR3 is 15 amino acids long.